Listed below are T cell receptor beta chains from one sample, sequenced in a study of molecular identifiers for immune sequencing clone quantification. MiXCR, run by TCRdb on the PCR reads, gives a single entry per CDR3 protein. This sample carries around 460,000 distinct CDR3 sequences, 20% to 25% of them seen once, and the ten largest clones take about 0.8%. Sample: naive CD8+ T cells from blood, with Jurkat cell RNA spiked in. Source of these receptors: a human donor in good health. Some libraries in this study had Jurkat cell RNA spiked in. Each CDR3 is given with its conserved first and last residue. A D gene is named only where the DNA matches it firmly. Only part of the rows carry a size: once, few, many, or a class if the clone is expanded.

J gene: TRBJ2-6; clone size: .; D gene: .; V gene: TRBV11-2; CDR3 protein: CASSPGYSGANVLTF; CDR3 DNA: TGTGCCAGCAGCCCAGGGTACTCTGGGGCCAACGTCCTGACTTTC
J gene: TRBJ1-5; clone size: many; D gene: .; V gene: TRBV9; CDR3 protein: CASSRTGGSNQPQHF; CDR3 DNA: TGTGCCAGCAGCCGTACAGGCGGTAGCAATCAGCCCCAGCATTTT
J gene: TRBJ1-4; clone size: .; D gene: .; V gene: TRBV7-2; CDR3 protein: CASSLGQTRTNEKLFF; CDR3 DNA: TGTGCCAGCAGCTTAGGGCAGACGAGGACTAATGAAAAACTGTTTTTT
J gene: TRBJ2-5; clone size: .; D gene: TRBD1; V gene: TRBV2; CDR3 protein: CASRTGTGGPKETQYF; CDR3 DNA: TGTGCCAGCAGAACCGGGACAGGGGGACCAAAAGAGACCCAGTACTTC
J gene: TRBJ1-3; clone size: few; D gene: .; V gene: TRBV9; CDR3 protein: CASSVAGEGDTIYF; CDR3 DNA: TGTGCCAGCAGCGTAGCTGGGGAAGGAGACACCATATATTTT
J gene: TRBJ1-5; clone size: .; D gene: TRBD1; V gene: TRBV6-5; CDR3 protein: CASKLRDSRNQPQHF; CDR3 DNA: TGTGCCAGCAAACTCCGGGACAGCCGCAATCAGCCCCAGCATTTT
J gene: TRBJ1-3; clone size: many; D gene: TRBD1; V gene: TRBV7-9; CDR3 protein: CASRGTGGDSGNTIYF; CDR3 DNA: TGTGCCAGCAGGGGGACAGGGGGAGACTCTGGAAACACCATATATTTT
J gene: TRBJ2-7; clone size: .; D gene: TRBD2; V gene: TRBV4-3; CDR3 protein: CASSQGQRDYEEYF; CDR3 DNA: TGCGCCAGCAGCCAAGGACAGCGGGACTACGAGGAGTACTTC
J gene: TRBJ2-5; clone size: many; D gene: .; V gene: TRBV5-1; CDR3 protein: CASSLVATQGETQYF; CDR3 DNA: TGCGCCAGCAGCTTGGTAGCGACGCAGGGAGAGACCCAGTACTTC
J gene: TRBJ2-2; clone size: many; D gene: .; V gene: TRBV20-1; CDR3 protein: CSARDLWGGDNTGELFF; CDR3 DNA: TGCAGTGCTAGAGATCTATGGGGCGGAGATAACACCGGGGAGCTGTTTTTT
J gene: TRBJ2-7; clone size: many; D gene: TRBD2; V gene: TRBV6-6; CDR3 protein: CASSYSTSGYYEQYF; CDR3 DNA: TGTGCCAGCAGTTACTCAACTAGCGGTTACTACGAGCAGTACTTC
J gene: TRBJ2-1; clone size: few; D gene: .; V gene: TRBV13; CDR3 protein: CASSPESFNEQFF; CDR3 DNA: TGTGCCAGCAGCCCCGAGAGTTTCAATGAGCAGTTCTTC
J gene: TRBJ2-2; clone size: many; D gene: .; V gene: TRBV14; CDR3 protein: CASSQGLHTGELFF; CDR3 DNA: TGTGCCAGCAGCCAAGGACTGCACACCGGGGAGCTGTTTTTT
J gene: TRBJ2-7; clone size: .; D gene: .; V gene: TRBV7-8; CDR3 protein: CAIFREQYF; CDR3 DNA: TGTGCCATCTTTCGGGAGCAGTACTTC
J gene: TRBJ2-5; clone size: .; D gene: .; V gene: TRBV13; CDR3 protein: CASSLGTGRYETQYF; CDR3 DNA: TGTGCCAGCAGCTTAGGGACAGGGAGGTACGAGACCCAGTACTTC
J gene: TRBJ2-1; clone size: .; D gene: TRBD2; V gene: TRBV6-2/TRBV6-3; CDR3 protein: CASSLSGGINEQFF; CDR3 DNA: TGTGCCAGCAGTCTTAGCGGGGGAATAAATGAGCAGTTCTTC
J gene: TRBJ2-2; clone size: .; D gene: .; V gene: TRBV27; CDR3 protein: CASSFVAGGLFF; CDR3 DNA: TGTGCCAGCAGTTTTGTAGCCGGGGGGCTGTTTTTT
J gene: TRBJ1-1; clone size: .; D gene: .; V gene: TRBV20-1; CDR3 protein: CSARDGAALLNTETFF; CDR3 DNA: TGCAGTGCTAGAGATGGAGCAGCTCTTCTGAACACTGAAACTTTCTTT
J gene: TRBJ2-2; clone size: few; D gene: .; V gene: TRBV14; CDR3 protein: CASSPDEPGTGELFF; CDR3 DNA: TGTGCCAGCAGCCCAGACGAGCCGGGTACCGGGGAGCTGTTTTTT
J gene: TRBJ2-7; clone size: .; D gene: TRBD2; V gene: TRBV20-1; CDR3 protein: CSAREGLAGDEQCF; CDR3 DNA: TGCAGTGCCCGGGAGGGGCTAGCGGGAGACGAGCAGTGCTTC
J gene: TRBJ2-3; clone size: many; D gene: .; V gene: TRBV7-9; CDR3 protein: CASSWTGVGADTQYF; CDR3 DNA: TGTGCCAGCAGTTGGACCGGGGTTGGGGCAGATACGCAGTATTTT
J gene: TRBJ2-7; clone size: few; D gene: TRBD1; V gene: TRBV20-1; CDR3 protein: CSGTGANEQYF; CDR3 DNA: TGCAGTGGGACAGGGGCTAACGAGCAGTACTTC
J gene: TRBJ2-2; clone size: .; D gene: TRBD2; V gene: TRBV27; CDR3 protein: CASSSLGLAGLPDTGELFF; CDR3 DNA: TGTGCCAGCAGTTCACTGGGACTAGCAGGACTCCCGGACACCGGGGAGCTGTTTTTT
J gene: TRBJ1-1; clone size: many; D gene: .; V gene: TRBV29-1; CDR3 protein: CSVEDEGVGTEAFF; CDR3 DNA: TGCAGCGTTGAAGATGAAGGGGTTGGGACTGAAGCTTTCTTT
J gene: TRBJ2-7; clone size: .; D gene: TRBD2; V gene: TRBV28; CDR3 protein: CASSLFGLAGGLVYEQYF; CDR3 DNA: TGTGCCAGCAGTTTATTCGGACTAGCGGGAGGGCTAGTGTACGAGCAGTACTTC
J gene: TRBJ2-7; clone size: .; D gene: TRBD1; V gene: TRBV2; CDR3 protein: CASGQAASYEQYF; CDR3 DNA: TGTGCCAGCGGACAGGCGGCTTCCTACGAGCAGTACTTC
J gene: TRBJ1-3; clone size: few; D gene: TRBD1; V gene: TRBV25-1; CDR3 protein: CASSERDRVFGNTIYF; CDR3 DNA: TGTGCCAGCAGTGAGAGGGACAGGGTTTTTGGAAACACCATATATTTT
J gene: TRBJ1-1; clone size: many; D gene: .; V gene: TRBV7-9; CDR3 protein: CASSLGTTEAFF; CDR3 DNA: TGTGCCAGCAGCTTAGGAACAACTGAAGCTTTCTTT
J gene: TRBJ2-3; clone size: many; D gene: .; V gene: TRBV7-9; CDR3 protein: CASSLVPMSTDTQYF; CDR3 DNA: TGTGCCAGCAGCTTAGTTCCTATGAGCACAGATACGCAGTATTTT
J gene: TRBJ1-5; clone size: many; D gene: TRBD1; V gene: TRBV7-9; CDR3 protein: CASSLALGQGHQPQHF; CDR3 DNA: TGTGCCAGCAGCTTAGCGTTAGGACAGGGCCATCAGCCCCAGCATTTT
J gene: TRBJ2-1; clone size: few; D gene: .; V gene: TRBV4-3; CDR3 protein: CASSQGSGYHNEQFF; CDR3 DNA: TGCGCCAGCAGCCAAGGCAGCGGATACCACAATGAGCAGTTCTTC
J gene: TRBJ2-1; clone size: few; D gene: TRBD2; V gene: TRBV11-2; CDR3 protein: CASSLVAGGRLSGNEQFF; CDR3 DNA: TGTGCCAGCAGCTTAGTAGCGGGGGGGCGTCTTAGTGGCAATGAGCAGTTCTTC
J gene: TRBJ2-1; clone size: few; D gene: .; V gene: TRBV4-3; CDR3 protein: CASSQDTGQYNEQFF; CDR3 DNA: TGCGCCAGCAGCCAAGATACAGGACAGTACAATGAGCAGTTCTTC
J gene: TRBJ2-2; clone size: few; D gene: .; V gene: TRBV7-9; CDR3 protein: CASSRALVDTGELFF; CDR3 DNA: TGTGCCAGCAGCCGCGCATTGGTGGACACCGGGGAGCTGTTTTTT
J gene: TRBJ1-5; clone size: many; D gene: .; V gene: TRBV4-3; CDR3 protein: CASSQVYRDKTQPQHF; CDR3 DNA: TGCGCCAGCAGCCAAGTCTACAGAGATAAGACTCAGCCCCAGCATTTT
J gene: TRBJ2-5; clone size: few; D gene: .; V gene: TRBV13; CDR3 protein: CASSFVNPQALEETQYF; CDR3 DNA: TGTGCCAGCAGTTTTGTGAACCCCCAAGCGTTGGAGGAGACCCAGTACTTC
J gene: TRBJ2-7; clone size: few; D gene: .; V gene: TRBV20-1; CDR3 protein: CSARPSDTYEQYF; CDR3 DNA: TGCAGTGCTAGACCTAGTGACACCTACGAGCAGTACTTC
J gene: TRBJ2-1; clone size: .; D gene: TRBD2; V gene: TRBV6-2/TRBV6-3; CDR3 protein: CASRTPLTSGSPGGNEQVF; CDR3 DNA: TGTGCCAGCAGAACACCCTTGACTAGCGGGAGCCCGGGGGGCAATGAGCAGGTCTTC
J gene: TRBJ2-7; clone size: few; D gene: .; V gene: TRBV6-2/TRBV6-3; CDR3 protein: CASSYVGGVWHEQYF; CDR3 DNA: TGTGCCAGCAGTTACGTGGGGGGCGTTTGGCACGAGCAGTACTTC
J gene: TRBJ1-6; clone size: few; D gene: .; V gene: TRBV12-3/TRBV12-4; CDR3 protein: CASSMGSSPLHF; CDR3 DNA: TGTGCCAGCAGCATGGGGAGTTCACCCCTCCACTTT
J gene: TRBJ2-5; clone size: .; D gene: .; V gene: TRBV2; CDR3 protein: CASAGLAAQETQCF; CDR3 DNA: TGTGCCAGCGCGGGATTAGCGGCACAAGAGACCCAGTGCTTC
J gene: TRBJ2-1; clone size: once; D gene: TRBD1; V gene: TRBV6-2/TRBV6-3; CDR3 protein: CASGYSDREDEQFF; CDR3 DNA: TGTGCCAGCGGTTACTCGGACAGGGAGGATGAGCAGTTCTTC
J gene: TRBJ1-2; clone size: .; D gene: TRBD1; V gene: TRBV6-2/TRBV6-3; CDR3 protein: CASSQSRQGNYGYTF; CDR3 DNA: TGTGCCAGCAGTCAAAGCCGACAGGGGAACTATGGCTACACCTTC
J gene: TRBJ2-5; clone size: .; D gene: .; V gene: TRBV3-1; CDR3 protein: CAKKETQYF; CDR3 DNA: TGTGCCAAAAAAGAGACCCAGTACTTC
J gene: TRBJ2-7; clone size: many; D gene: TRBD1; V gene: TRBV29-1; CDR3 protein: CSVVDRGRTYEQYF; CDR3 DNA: TGCAGCGTCGTCGACAGGGGGAGAACCTACGAGCAGTACTTC
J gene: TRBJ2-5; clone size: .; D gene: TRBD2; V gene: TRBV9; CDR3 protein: CASSSTSGPGETQYF; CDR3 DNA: TGTGCCAGCAGCTCCACTAGCGGCCCTGGGGAGACCCAGTACTTC
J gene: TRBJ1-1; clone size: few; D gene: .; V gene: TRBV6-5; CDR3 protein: CASRYSVDTEAFF; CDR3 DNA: TGTGCCAGCAGGTACAGTGTGGACACTGAAGCTTTCTTT
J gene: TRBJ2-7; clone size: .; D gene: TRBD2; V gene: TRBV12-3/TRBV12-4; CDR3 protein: CASSFSGGISYEQYF; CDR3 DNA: TGTGCCAGCAGTTTTTCGGGAGGAATCTCCTACGAGCAGTACTTC
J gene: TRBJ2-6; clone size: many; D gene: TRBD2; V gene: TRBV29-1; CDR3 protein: CSVYIPGLAGVGANVLTF; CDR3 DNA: TGCAGCGTCTATATACCGGGACTAGCGGGAGTGGGGGCCAACGTCCTGACTTTC
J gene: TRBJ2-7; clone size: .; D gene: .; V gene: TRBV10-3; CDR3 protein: CAISSGGSYEQYF; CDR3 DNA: TGTGCCATCAGTAGCGGTGGTTCCTACGAGCAGTACTTC
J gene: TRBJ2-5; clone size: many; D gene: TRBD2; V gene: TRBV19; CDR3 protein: CASSIGTGGRQETQYF; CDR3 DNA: TGTGCCAGTAGTATTGGTACGGGAGGCCGTCAAGAGACCCAGTACTTC
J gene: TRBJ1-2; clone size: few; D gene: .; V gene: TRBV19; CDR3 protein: CASSIGGFDGYTF; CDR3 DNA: TGTGCCAGTAGTATTGGGGGATTTGATGGCTACACCTTC
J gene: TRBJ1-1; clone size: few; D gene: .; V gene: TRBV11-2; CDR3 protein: CASSLDHQGRDTEAFF; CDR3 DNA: TGTGCCAGCAGCTTAGATCATCAGGGTAGAGACACTGAAGCTTTCTTT
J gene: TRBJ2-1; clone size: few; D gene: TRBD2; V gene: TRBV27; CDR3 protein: CASRLGTSGYNEQFF; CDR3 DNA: TGTGCCAGCAGGCTCGGGACTAGCGGCTACAATGAGCAGTTCTTC